This T cell receptor beta chain appears in the sequencing data of a study of T-cell memory formation after mild COVID-19. Study overall: Among the donors, TCR clusters were largely specific to each donor. The study, taken as a whole, reports: Clones shrinking from day 15 to 85 showed even CD4/CD8 mixes; later expanders tilted CD4+.

This clonotype was detected ten times or more. Its cognate antigen is unknown. UMIs and sample barcodes were carried by the TCR alpha and TCR beta cDNA libraries that 5'RACE produced using constant-segment primers. One entry per CDR3 protein, called by TCRdb with MiXCR from the 5' RACE reads. The sample lists about 350,000 distinct CDR3 sequences, about an eighth occurring once. The sequenced sample was PBMCs or a T cell subset sorted from them (not recorded which). This receptor was taken from a man younger than 35 who had mild COVID-19 (a few samples of this study predate the infection). Cell type and time point are not known.

CDR3 nucleotides: TGCGCCAGCAGCTTGGTGGGCACCGACTATGGCTACACCTTC. Translation: CASSLVGTDYGYTF. The rearrangement links TRBV5-1 to TRBJ1-2; unclear D gene. The germline CDR1 and CDR2 sequences are SGHRS and YFSETQ. The CDR3 spans 14 residues. The V and J ends lost 0 bases and 3 bases respectively, with 9 bases between them.